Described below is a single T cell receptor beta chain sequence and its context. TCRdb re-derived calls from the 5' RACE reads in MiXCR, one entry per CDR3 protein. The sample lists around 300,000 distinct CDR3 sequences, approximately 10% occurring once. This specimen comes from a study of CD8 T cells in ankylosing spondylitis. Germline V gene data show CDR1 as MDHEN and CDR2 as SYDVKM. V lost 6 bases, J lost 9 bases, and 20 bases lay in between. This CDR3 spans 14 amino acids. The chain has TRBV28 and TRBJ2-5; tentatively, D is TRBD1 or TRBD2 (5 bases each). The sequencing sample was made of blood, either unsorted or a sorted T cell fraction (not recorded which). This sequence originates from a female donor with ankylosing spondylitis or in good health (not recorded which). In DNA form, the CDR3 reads TGTGCCAGCAGGAAAGGAGTTAAGTGGGGGTCCCAGTACTTC. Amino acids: CASRKGVKWGSQYF.